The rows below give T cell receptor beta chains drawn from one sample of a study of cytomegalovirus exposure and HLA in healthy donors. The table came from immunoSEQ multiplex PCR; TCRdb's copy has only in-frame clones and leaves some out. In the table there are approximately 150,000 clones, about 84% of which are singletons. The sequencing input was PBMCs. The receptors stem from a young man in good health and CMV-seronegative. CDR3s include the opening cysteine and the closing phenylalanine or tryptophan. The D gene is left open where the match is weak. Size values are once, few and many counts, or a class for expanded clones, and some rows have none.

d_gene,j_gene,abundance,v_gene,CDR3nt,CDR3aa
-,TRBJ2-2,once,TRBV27,TGTGCCAGCAGTTTTTCCTACGGGGAGCTGTTTTTT,CASSFSYGELFF
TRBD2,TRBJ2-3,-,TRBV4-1,TGCGCCAGCAGCCAAGATCCCGGACTAGCGGGGTCCCCGTATTTT,CASSQDPGLAGSPYF
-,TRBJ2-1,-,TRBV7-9,TGTGCCAGCAGCCCAGGTAGCGGAAGGGACAATGAGCAGTTCTTC,CASSPGSGRDNEQFF
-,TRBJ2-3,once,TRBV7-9,TGTGCCAGCAGATCTAGTGGGGACCGAGGCGGGATCCCAGATACGCAGTATTTT,CASRSSGDRGGIPDTQYF
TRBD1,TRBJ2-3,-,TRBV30,TGTGCCTGGAGTGGCGGACAGGGGACAGATACGCAGTATTTT,CAWSGGQGTDTQYF
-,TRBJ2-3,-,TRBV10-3,TGTGCCATCAGTGAGCCTGGGGAGGGCACAGATACGCAGTATTTT,CAISEPGEGTDTQYF
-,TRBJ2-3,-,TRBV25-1,TGTGCCAGCAGCTTCCAGGGCGCGTCCACAGATACGCAGTATTTT,CASSFQGASTDTQYF
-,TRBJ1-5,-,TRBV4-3,TGCGCCAGCAGCCAAGATTTCGGCGGGGACCAGCCCCAGCATTTT,CASSQDFGGDQPQHF
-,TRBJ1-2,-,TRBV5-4,TGTGCCAGCAGCTTGCAGGGGACCTATGGCTACACCTTC,CASSLQGTYGYTF
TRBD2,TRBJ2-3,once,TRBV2,TGTGCCAGCGTAGGGACTAGCGGGGCTCTTGCGCAGTATTTT,CASVGTSGALAQYF
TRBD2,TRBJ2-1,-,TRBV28,TGTGCCAGCAGTTTTATGCACGGACTAGCGGGTTACAATGAGCAGTTCTTC,CASSFMHGLAGYNEQFF
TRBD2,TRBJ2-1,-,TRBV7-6,TGTGCCAGCAGCGGAGGACGGGCTAGCGGGGGTTTTGAGCAGTTCTTC,CASSGGRASGGFEQFF
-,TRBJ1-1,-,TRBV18,TGTGCCAGCTCACCACTTCCCAGAATGAACACTGAAGCTTTCTTT,CASSPLPRMNTEAFF
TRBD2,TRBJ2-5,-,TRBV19,TGTGCCAGTAGTCTACTAGCGGGGGCGCCGGCAGAGTACTTC,CASSLLAGAPAEYF
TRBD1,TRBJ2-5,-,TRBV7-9,TGTGCCAGCAGCTTACTAGGGGACAGAAAAGAGACCCAGTACTTC,CASSLLGDRKETQYF
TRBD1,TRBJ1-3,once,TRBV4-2,TGTGCCAGCAGCCGTCAATCAGGGGGCGAGAGAAACGCCATATATTTT,CASSRQSGGERNAIYF
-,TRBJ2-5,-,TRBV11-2,TGTGCCAGCAGCGCCTCGTGGCAGCAAGAGACCCAGTACTTC,CASSASWQQETQYF
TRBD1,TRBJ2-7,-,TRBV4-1,TGCGCCAGCAGCCAGGCTCAGGGGGCTTACGAGCAGTACTTC,CASSQAQGAYEQYF
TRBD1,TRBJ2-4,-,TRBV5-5,TGTGCCAGCAGCCCACTTCATAGGGACAGGGTCGTAGCCAAAAACATTCAGTACTTC,CASSPLHRDRVVAKNIQYF
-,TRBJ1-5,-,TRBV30,TGTGCCTGGAGTGGTGGGAGTACGGGCAATCAGCCCCAGCATTTT,CAWSGGSTGNQPQHF
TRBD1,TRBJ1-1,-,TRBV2,TGTGCCAGCAGTGGAGACAGGGTCACTGAAGCTTTCTTT,CASSGDRVTEAFF
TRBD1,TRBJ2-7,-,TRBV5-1,TGCGCCAGCAGCCCAGGGGGTGAGCAGTACTTC,CASSPGGEQYF
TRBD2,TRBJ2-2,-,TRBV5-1,TGCGCCAGCAGCTGGCTAGCGGGGGAGTCGGCCGGGGAGCTGTTTTTT,CASSWLAGESAGELFF
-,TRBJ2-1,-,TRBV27,TGTGCCAGCAGTTTATCCCTTTACAATGAGCAGTTCTTC,CASSLSLYNEQFF
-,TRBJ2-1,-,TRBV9,TGTGCCAGCAGCCTGCGGGGTGATGAGCAGTTCTTC,CASSLRGDEQFF
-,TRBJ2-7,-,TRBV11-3,TGTGCCAGCAGCGGAAACTCGGGATCGCGAGCCTACGAGCAGTACTTC,CASSGNSGSRAYEQYF
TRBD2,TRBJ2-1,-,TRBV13,TGTGCCAGCAGCGTTCGCGGGAGGGCGTTTCGTGGGCAGTTCTTC,CASSVRGRAFRGQFF
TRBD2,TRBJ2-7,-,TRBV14,TGTGCCAGCAGCCAAGGACTAGCGAGGCAGTACTTC,CASSQGLARQYF
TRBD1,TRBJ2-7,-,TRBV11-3,TGTGCCAGCAGCCGTACAGGGGCCACCTACGAGCAGTACTTC,CASSRTGATYEQYF
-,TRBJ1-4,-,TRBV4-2,TGTGCCAGCAGCCCAGGAGGAGTACGTGAAAAACTGTTTTTT,CASSPGGVREKLFF
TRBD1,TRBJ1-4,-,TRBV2,TGTGCCAGTACTACTCAGGGGGCAACTAATGAAAAACTGTTTTTT,CASTTQGATNEKLFF
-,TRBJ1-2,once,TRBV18,TGTGCCAGCTCACCACAGGGAGGGCGAAATGGCTACACCTTC,CASSPQGGRNGYTF
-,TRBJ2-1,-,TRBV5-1,TGCGCCAGCTCTGGGGACAACGGGAATGAGCAGTTCTTC,CASSGDNGNEQFF
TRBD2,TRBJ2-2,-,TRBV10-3,TGTGCCATCAGTGAGCCGGGACTACAAACCGGGGAGCTGTTTTTT,CAISEPGLQTGELFF
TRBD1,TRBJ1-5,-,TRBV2,TGTGCCAGCGACATGACAGGGTCCTACGATCAGCCCCAGCATTTT,CASDMTGSYDQPQHF
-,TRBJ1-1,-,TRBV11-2,TGTGCCAGCAGCTCGGTCCCTGAAGCTTTCTTT,CASSSVPEAFF